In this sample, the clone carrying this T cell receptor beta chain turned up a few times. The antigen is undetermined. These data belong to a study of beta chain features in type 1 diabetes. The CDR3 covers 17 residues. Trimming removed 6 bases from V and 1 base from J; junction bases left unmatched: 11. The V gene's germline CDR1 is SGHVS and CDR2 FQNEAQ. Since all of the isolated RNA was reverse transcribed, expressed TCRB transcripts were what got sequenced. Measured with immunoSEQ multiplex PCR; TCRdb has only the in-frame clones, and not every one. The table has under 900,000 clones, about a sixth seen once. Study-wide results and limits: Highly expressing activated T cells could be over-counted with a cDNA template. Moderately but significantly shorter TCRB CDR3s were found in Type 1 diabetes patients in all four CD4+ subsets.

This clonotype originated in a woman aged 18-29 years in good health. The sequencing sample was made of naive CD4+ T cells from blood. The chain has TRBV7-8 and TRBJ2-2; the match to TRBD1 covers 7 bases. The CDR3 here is CASSTRRGTVNTGELFF. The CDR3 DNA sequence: TGTGCCAGCAGTACCCGTCGAGGGACAGTGAACACCGGGGAGCTGTTTTTT.